Listed here is a single T cell receptor beta chain. No antigen is known for it. No much larger clone is present one base from it, and per-base qualities are unavailable. None of the patients had been given any treatment before thyroid surgery. Using T-cell receptor beta sequencing, the researchers looked back retrospectively at clinical samples from patients, gathered between about 2012 and 2018. The data belong to a study of metastatic and nonmetastatic thyroid tumors (dated by TCRdb to between 2020 and 2021). Regarding the study in general: The researchers compared repertoires between peripheral blood samples and tumor or nodule tissue samples from patients with malignant or benign thyroid disease. Study-wide conclusions, independent of this receptor: In both blood and tumor samples, TCR beta diversity was reported to be significantly higher in malignant tumors than in benign nodules.

Library generation was performed with PCR. Data came from an Illumina HiSeq 4000. High-throughput sequencing was used to profile the TCR beta-chain CDR3 region of each patient. Per the source publication's procedure: A classifier to discriminate distant-metastatic papillary thyroid cancer patients was built from CDR3 differences across clinicopathological groups. To measure repertoire diversity the researchers used the Shannon index, while the Morisita-Horn index served to gauge how similar the tumor and blood repertoires were. In-frame beta chains were kept once TCRdb had trimmed the public reads at Q25 with fastp and called clones with MiXCR. In this record, the V and J calls reflect TCRdb's handling and not the investigators' own analysis. Within this sample are just over 70,000 clones, with roughly 18% of them counted one time only. Around 13% of the sample belongs to the ten largest clones. Sequences were obtained from blood. This TCR was sampled from a female donor with papillary thyroid cancer or a benign thyroid nodule (not recorded which). Some clones in this sample may be carry-over from other donors' samples.

The bases read TGTGCCAGCAGCCCGAGGTGGGGTTGGACAGGAAACACCATATATTTT. Its protein product is CASSPRWGWTGNTIYF. Recombination linked TRBV11-1 to TRBJ1-3; the D gene is perhaps TRBD1, from 5 matching bases. The CDR3, from cysteine to phenylalanine, totals 16 residues. The only DNA kept is the CDR3, 48 bases in frame from the first base. The trim is 5 bases for V and 4 bases for J, with a gap of 18 bases between the germline ends. As encoded in the germline V gene (reference sequence), CDR1 is SGHAT while CDR2 is FQDESV.